Detailed here is one TCR beta chain. This sample is part of a study of T cells in Graves' hyperthyroidism and ophthalmopathy. RNA transcripts served as the template for amplifying TCR beta CDR3 regions. First-round RT-PCR of the TCR CDR3 relied on the HTBI primer set. TCRdb reprocessed the multiplex PCR reads with MiXCR, giving one entry per CDR3 protein. Altogether hundreds of thousands of distinct CDR3 sequences are present, approximately 20% being singletons, with the ten largest covering about 60%. Germline loops: CDR1 SGHNT, CDR2 YENEEA. V trimming: 4 bases; J trimming: 5 bases; junction bases outside the gene matches: 6. The CDR3 has 14 residues.

The sample consisted of blood. This TCR was sampled from a man aged 30-40 years with Graves' ophthalmopathy. V gene TRBV11-3 combines with J gene TRBJ1-1; TRBD1 aligns across 8 bases. The CDR3 loop reads CASSSDRAGTEAFF. The CDR3 DNA sequence: TGTGCCAGCAGCTCGGACAGGGCGGGAACTGAAGCTTTCTTT.